This TCR beta chain was identified in a study of T-cell memory formation after mild COVID-19. Study in general: The two donors had largely donor-specific TCR clusters.

Whole-study results and caveats: Contracting clones, day 15 to 85, had balanced CD4/CD8, and later expanders favored CD4+. Contracting CD8+ clones were enriched in EMRA, CD4+ mainly in CM and EM.

TCRdb reprocessed the 5' RACE reads with MiXCR, giving one entry per CDR3 protein. The sample yields tens of thousands of distinct CDR3 sequences, roughly 14% seen once. This clonotype was picked up a small number of times. The antigen is unknown. The TCR was taken from an adult woman who had mild COVID-19 (a few samples of this study predate the infection). Cell type and time point are not known. Sequenced input: PBMCs or a T cell subset sorted from them (not recorded which).

CDR3 in amino acids: CASNTGYEQYF. CDR3 nucleotide sequence: TGTGCCAGCAATACGGGCTACGAGCAGTACTTC. V gene TRBV5-6 combines with J gene TRBJ2-7; the D is unclear. The V gene lost 6 bases and the J gene lost 3 bases, with 7 bases spanning the gap. Germline V gives CDR1 SGHDT, CDR2 YYEEEE. This CDR3 is 11 amino acids long.